The 22 T cell receptor beta chains below come from one sample, sequenced in a study of CD8+ T cells in alopecia areata. TCR sequencing used cDNA made by reverse transcription of extracted RNA. The repertoire was sequenced with immunoSEQ multiplex PCR; TCRdb's copy has only in-frame clones and lacks some. Of 180,000 or so clones in the sample, 65% to 75% were seen once. Sequenced here: CD8+ T cells sorted from blood, sampled at week 0. The receptors were gathered from a human donor with alopecia areata.

This clone was found once. This chain uses TRBV10-3 with TRBJ2-1; TRBD1 matches 10 bases. The CDR3 contains 15 residues. Germline CDR1 reads ENHRY; CDR2 reads SYGVKD. V gave up 10 bases and J gave up 0 bases; unmatched junction bases: 6. The CDR3 coding sequence is TGTGCCACCCGGGACAGGGGTGTCTCCTACAATGAGCAGTTCTTC. It specifies CATRDRGVSYNEQFF.

The chain employs TRBV27 and TRBJ2-4, with 7 bases matching TRBD1. The ends lost 5 bases at V and 8 bases at J; junction bases unmatched: 3. The CDR3 is 12 residues long. The germline V gene has CDR1 MNHEY and CDR2 SMNVEV (reference sequence). CDR3 sequence reads: CASSNRGDIQYF. Here the CDR3 DNA reads TGTGCCAGCAGTAACAGGGGAGACATTCAGTACTTC.

A few counts support this clone. The chain employs TRBV4-2 and TRBJ1-1, with unresolved D. Germline V gene sequence: CDR1 LGHNA, CDR2 YNFKEQ. The ends were cut back, 0 bases at V and 12 bases at J, with 11 bases in the middle. The CDR3 totals 12 residues. The DNA for the CDR3 is TGTGCCAGCAGCCAAGATTATCCTAAAACTTTCTTT. Amino acids: CASSQDYPKTFF.

The CDR3 nucleotides are TGTGCCAGCAGCTCCCCACCCCCCCGGGGAGTCGGGCAAGAGACCCAGTACTTC. Residues: CASSSPPPRGVGQETQYF. The chain recombines TRBV11-3 with TRBJ2-5, with D possibly TRBD2 on 5 matching bases. This CDR3 contains 18 residues. Germline loops: CDR1 SGHNT, CDR2 YENEEA. Deletions cut 4 bases from V and 2 bases from J, with 23 bases between.

CDR3 in DNA: TGTGCCAGCAGTCCAGGGACCGCCTACGAGCAGTACTTC. Translation: CASSPGTAYEQYF. The chain uses TRBV6-5 and TRBJ2-7; either TRBD1 or TRBD2 may supply D (5 bases each). The CDR3 has 13 amino acids. Deletions cut 5 bases from V and 2 bases from J, with 10 bases between. CDR1 and CDR2 from the germline V gene are MNHEY and SVGAGI.

This rearrangement joins TRBV9 to TRBJ2-1, with D uncertain. Between the trimmed V and J ends, which lost 0 bases and 10 bases, there was a span of 11 bases. The length of the CDR3 is 13 residues. Germline CDR1 and CDR2: SGDLS and YYNGEE. The CDR3 bases are TGTGCCAGCAGCGTAGGTGGTAGCAGGGAGCAGTTCTTC. Protein sequence: CASSVGGSREQFF.

The chain is built from TRBV9 and TRBJ2-7; D possibly corresponds to TRBD2 (5 bases). Germline assignment: CDR1 SGDLS and CDR2 YYNGEE. Trimming cost V 4 bases and J 6 bases, with 20 bases left between them. The CDR3 is 15 amino acids. The CDR3 nucleotides are TGTGCCAGCAGCTTATCCGGGGAGCCCGAATTCGAGCAGTACTTC. This gives the protein CASSLSGEPEFEQYF. Drawing the rest from reference TRBV9 and TRBJ2-7, the complete variable domain is DSGVTQTPKHLITATGQRVTLRCSPRSGDLSVYWYQQSLDQGLQFLIQYYNGEERAKGNILERFSAQQFPDLHSELNLSSLELGDSALYFCASSLSGEPEFEQYFGPGTRLTVT.

J is TRBJ2-5 and V is TRBV7-2; TRBD2 agrees at 7 bases. This CDR3 comprises 17 residues. Germline trimming cut 4 bases from V and 2 bases from J; bases unmatched to any gene: 13. CDR1 is SGHTA and CDR2 is FQGNSA in the germline V gene. CDR3 coding DNA: TGTGCCAGCAGCTACCAGAGCGGGGCCGCCTTTCAAGAGACCCAGTACTTC. It translates to CASSYQSGAAFQETQYF.

This clone appeared a few times. The chain carries TRBV5-6 and TRBJ1-2; 8 bases map to TRBD1. The CDR3 length is 14 residues. The trim removed 4 bases at V and 4 bases at J, leaving 6 bases unmatched. Germline V gene sequence: CDR1 SGHDT, CDR2 YYEEEE. In nucleotides, the CDR3 is TGTGCCAGCAGCCTGACGACAGGGGCCTATGGCTACACCTTC. Encoded protein: CASSLTTGAYGYTF.

This clone has a handful of counts. The chain combines TRBV29-1 with TRBJ2-1; D gene uncertain. V was trimmed by 4 bases and J by 1 base, leaving 5 bases between them. CDR1 and CDR2 from the germline V gene are SQVTM and ANQGSEA. The CDR3 contains 12 residues. Here the CDR3 DNA reads TGCAGCGTTGGGGAATCCTACAATGAGCAGTTCTTC. It is translated as CSVGESYNEQFF.

V is TRBV29-1 and J is TRBJ2-3, with 9 bases aligning to TRBD1. The CDR3 spans 16 residues. The J segment lost 0 bases and the V segment lost 6 bases, leaving 10 bases of the junction unmatched. CDR1 and CDR2 (germline): SQVTM, ANQGSEA. The CDR3 protein is CSVVPGQGSSTDTQYF. The CDR3, as DNA: TGCAGCGTAGTCCCGGGACAGGGTTCGAGCACAGATACGCAGTATTTT.

The chain uses TRBV4-1 and TRBJ1-1, with D perhaps TRBD1 (6 bases). V was trimmed by 6 bases and J by 8 bases, leaving 22 bases between them. This CDR3 contains 15 residues. From germline, CDR1 is MGHRA and CDR2 YSYEKL. CDR3 region: CASSHNRARGMEAFF. The CDR3 DNA reads TGCGCCAGCAGTCACAACAGGGCCCGGGGCATGGAAGCTTTCTTT.

The chain uses TRBV30 and TRBJ1-5, with unresolved D. Trimming left V 3 bases short and J 3 bases short, with 12 bases between. Germline V gene lookup returns CDR1 GTSNPN and CDR2 SVGIG (reference sequence). The CDR3 is made up of 14 amino acids. The CDR3 loop is CAWSPGGVNQPQHF. The CDR3 coding sequence is TGTGCCTGGAGCCCAGGTGGGGTCAATCAGCCCCAGCATTTT.

V is TRBV7-9 and J is TRBJ2-1; D possibly corresponds to TRBD1 (5 bases). The V and J ends lost 5 bases and 4 bases respectively, with 12 bases between them. Germline CDR1 and CDR2: SEHNR and FQNEAQ (reference sequence). This CDR3 comprises 14 residues. The CDR3 protein is CASSPATAYNEQFF. CDR3 in DNA: TGTGCCAGCAGCCCAGCGACAGCTTACAATGAGCAGTTCTTC.

CDR3 sequence reads: CASGLGTYEQYF. CDR3 sequence (DNA): TGTGCTAGTGGTTTGGGGACCTACGAGCAGTACTTC. The J gene is TRBJ2-7, the V gene TRBV12-5; the D is unclear. Germline V gene data show CDR1 as LGHNT and CDR2 as FRNRAP. The CDR3 is 12 amino acids. V was cut by 1 base and J by 2 bases, with 3 bases left in between.

V gene TRBV19 combines with J gene TRBJ1-2, with D unclear. Germline lookup yields CDR1 LNHDA and CDR2 SQIVND (reference sequence). This CDR3 contains 14 residues. The V end was cut by 3 bases, the J end by 0 bases, with 8 bases between. This CDR3 is CASSIGGPNYGYTF. The CDR3 nucleotides read TGTGCCAGTAGTATTGGCGGACCTAACTATGGCTACACCTTC.

This clone was seen a few times. The gene calls are TRBV30 and TRBJ1-1, with 7 bases lining up with TRBD1. The junction had 10 bases not matched to a gene; V was cut back by 4 bases and J by 5 bases. This CDR3 region has 14 residues. CDR1 GTSNPN and CDR2 SVGIG come from the germline V gene (reference sequence). For the CDR3, the DNA is TGTGCCTGGACGGCCGCGACAGGGCGGACTGAAGCTTTCTTT. It is translated as CAWTAATGRTEAFF.

A few counts support this clone. This rearrangement joins TRBV12-5 to TRBJ2-3; D not certain. Germline CDR1 LGHNT, CDR2 FRNRAP. The CDR3 runs to 14 residues. V lost 6 bases and J lost 6, with 16 bases in between. The DNA for the CDR3 is TGTGCTAGTGGACAAGGCGGATCCCTTGATACGCAGTATTTT. It yields the protein CASGQGGSLDTQYF. The full variable domain, its missing parts supplied by reference TRBV12-5 and TRBJ2-3, is DARVTQTPRHKVTEMGQEVTMRCQPILGHNTVFWYRQTMMQGLELLAYFRNRAPLDDSGMPKDRFSAEMPDATLATLKIQPSEPRDSAVYFCASGQGGSLDTQYFGPGTRLTVL.

The chain carries TRBV23-1 and TRBJ2-1; 15 bases are shared with TRBD2. TRBV23-1 is an ORF for which the function is uncertain. This CDR3 region has 19 residues. V lost 2 bases to trimming and J lost 0 bases; unmatched junction nucleotides: 5. CDR3 in amino acids: CASSQGLAGGLSSYNEQFF. The CDR3 DNA sequence: TGCGCCAGCAGTCAAGGACTAGCGGGGGGGCTAAGCTCCTACAATGAGCAGTTCTTC.

The V call is TRBV6-1, the J call TRBJ1-6; D is unclear. The germline V gene has CDR1 MNHNS and CDR2 SASEGT. V was clipped by 1 base and J by 10 bases, with 14 bases between them. CDR3 size: 15 residues. DNA for the CDR3: TGTGCCAGCAGTGAAGATCGAAGGATCTACTCACCCCTCCACTTT. It is translated as CASSEDRRIYSPLHF.

This chain uses TRBV2 with TRBJ1-6, with a weak D call TRBD1 (5 bases). CDR3 length: 14 amino acids. The V and J ends lost 2 bases and 10 bases respectively, with 12 bases between them. The germline gives CDR1 SNHLY, CDR2 FYNNEI. CDR3 region: CASSEMQGKSPLHF. The DNA of the CDR3 is TGTGCCAGCAGTGAAATGCAGGGAAAATCACCCCTCCACTTT.

The chain carries TRBV19 and TRBJ2-1; D is unresolved. The germline V and J ends were trimmed by 1 base and 9 bases, with 19 bases remaining between them. Germline V lookup: CDR1 LNHDA, CDR2 SQIVND (reference sequence). The CDR3 contains 16 residues. This chain's CDR3 is CASSIAPTETWGEQFF. DNA for the CDR3: TGTGCCAGTAGTATAGCCCCCACAGAGACCTGGGGTGAGCAGTTCTTC.